The 5 T cell receptor beta chains below all came from one sample that was sequenced in a study of blood T cell repertoires in COVID-19. Assay: immunoSEQ multiplex PCR; the TCRdb copy retains only in-frame clones and omits some. The sample records about 310,000 clones, about 85% being singletons. Material: peripheral blood. Receptors originate from a man between 18 and 29 years old with active or convalescent COVID-19.

The V and J genes are TRBV28 and TRBJ1-2; D is ambiguous. This CDR3 spans 13 amino acids. CDR1 is MDHEN and CDR2 is SYDVKM in the germline V gene. Trimming stripped 2 bases from V and 5 bases from J, with 9 bases between. The CDR3 sequence is CASSLLPVYGYTF. CDR3 bases: TGTGCCAGCAGTTTACTGCCGGTTTATGGCTACACCTTC.

This sequence joins TRBV7-2 and TRBJ1-1; weak D call: TRBD1 (6 bases). This CDR3 is 14 amino acids long. The germline V gene has CDR1 SGHTA and CDR2 FQGNSA. The V end was cut by 3 bases, the J end by 5 bases, with 13 bases between. CDR3: CASSFPIRGTEAFF. The CDR3 DNA sequence: TGTGCCAGCAGCTTCCCAATTAGGGGGACTGAAGCTTTCTTT. Looking up the rest from reference TRBV7-2 and TRBJ1-1 gives the full variable domain: GAGVSQSPSNKVTEKGKDVELRCDPISGHTALYWYRQSLGQGLEFLIYFQGNSAPDKSGLPSDRFSAERTGGSVSTLTIQRTQQEDSAVYLCASSFPIRGTEAFFGQGTRLTVV.

This clone was seen only a few times. This chain links TRBV2 with TRBJ1-2; 11 bases are shared with TRBD1. The germline CDR1 and CDR2 sequences are SNHLY and FYNNEI. V shed 8 bases and J 5 bases; nucleotides not matched to a gene: 4. This CDR3 is 13 amino acids long. The CDR3 DNA is TGTGCCAGCGGGACAGGGGGATTTTATGGCTACACCTTC. Its translation is CASGTGGFYGYTF.

V gene TRBV7-2 combines with J gene TRBJ1-1; the match to TRBD1 covers 10 bases. CDR1 is SGHTA, CDR2 FQGNSA, per germline. The CDR3 runs to 15 residues. V trimming: 2 bases; J trimming: 5 bases; junction bases outside the gene matches: 5. CDR3 loop: CASSLMGTGVTEAFF. CDR3 in DNA: TGTGCCAGCAGCTTAATGGGGACAGGGGTTACTGAAGCTTTCTTT.

The chain is built from TRBV9 and TRBJ2-1, with 8 bases identical to TRBD1. The CDR3 consists of 18 residues. After removal of 1 base from V and 7 bases from J, the junction contained 16 bases not matched to a gene. Germline assignment: CDR1 SGDLS and CDR2 YYNGEE. CDR3 nucleotides: TGTGCCAGCAGCGTATTGGGACAGGCTACCCAAGGGGGAAATGAGCAGTTCTTC. It codes for CASSVLGQATQGGNEQFF.